The source of this T cell receptor beta chain is a study of T cell responses to AZD1222 COVID-19 vaccine. A note on this clone: As yet, its antigen is unknown.

Study-level results: All repertoire sampling was performed exclusively after the peak T cell response. Once two AZD1222 doses were given, Spike-specific TCR breadth and depth went up. Targeting of unmutated variant regions was reportedly seen in nearly half of spike-specific TCRs. Just a handful of people given AZD1222 tested seropositive at baseline.

Germline V lookup: CDR1 SGDLS, CDR2 YYNGEE. V lost 0 bases, J lost 3 bases, and 8 bases stayed unmatched. The CDR3 covers 18 residues. Produced via immunoSEQ multiplex PCR; TCRdb's table is partial and in-frame only. This table holds about 110,000 clones, nearly 90% found once. This chain uses TRBV9 with TRBJ2-2; TRBD2 matches at 10 bases. This clonotype was sampled from an adult in good health. The sequencing here drew on peripheral blood, taken on day 0 of MenACWY control vaccination. The CDR3 spells CASSVGSGGAAYTGELFF. CDR3 coding DNA: TGTGCCAGCAGCGTAGGAAGCGGGGGGGCCGCGTACACCGGGGAGCTGTTTTTT.